These 14 T cell receptor beta chains were all obtained from the same sample, sequenced in a study of CD8+ T cells in alopecia areata. cDNA serving as the sequencing template came from extracted, reverse transcribed RNA. Using immunoSEQ multiplex PCR, the repertoire was profiled, and TCRdb retains in-frame clones only, with some absent. The profile covers around 160,000 clones, with around 47% appearing a single time and about 6.4% taken by the ten largest. Sequencing used CD4+ T cells sorted from blood. The source is a human donor with alopecia areata.

This chain uses TRBV28 with TRBJ2-1; D may be TRBD1 (6 bases). CDR3 size: 13 residues. V shed 6 bases and J shed 7 bases, with 13 bases lying between them. Germline-derived CDR1 and CDR2 are MDHEN and SYDVKM. The CDR3 DNA reads as TGTGCCAGCAGAGAACAGGGTTGGAATGAGCAGTTCTTC. Translation: CASREQGWNEQFF.

The chain is built from TRBV5-4 and TRBJ2-3, with a tentative D call TRBD2 (6 bases). The CDR3 is made up of 16 amino acids. Trimming pared 4 bases from V and 4 bases from J, leaving 19 bases between. Germline-derived CDR1 and CDR2 are SGHNT and YYREEE (reference sequence). The CDR3 DNA reads TGTGCCAGCAGCGACATGGAGGGGAGCTCGGCAGATACGCAGTATTTT. It translates to CASSDMEGSSADTQYF. Filled out from reference TRBV5-4 and TRBJ2-3, the complete variable domain reads ETGVTQSPTHLIKTRGQQVTLRCSSQSGHNTVSWYQQALGQGPQFIFQYYREEENGRGNFPPRFSGLQFPNYSSELNVNALELDDSALYLCASSDMEGSSADTQYFGPGTRLTVL.

This clone has just a few counts. The chain carries TRBV7-9 and TRBJ2-3; possible D gene TRBD1, 6 bases. Deletions cut 5 bases from V and 2 bases from J, with 11 bases between. Germline assignment: CDR1 SEHNR and CDR2 FQNEAQ (reference sequence). The CDR3 is 14 residues long. The DNA for the CDR3 is TGTGCCAGCAGCCCAGGACAGTACACAGATACGCAGTATTTT. Protein: CASSPGQYTDTQYF.

The chain carries TRBV14 and TRBJ2-4; no clear D gene. Trimming removed 4 bases from V and 0 bases from J, with 10 bases in between. Germline CDR1 and CDR2: SGHDN and FVKESK. This CDR3 region has 15 residues. The CDR3 sequence is CASSPGASAKNIQYF. CDR3 DNA sequence: TGTGCCAGCAGCCCCGGAGCCTCAGCCAAAAACATTCAGTACTTC.

The chain couples TRBV30 to TRBJ2-5; no clear D. The CDR3 is 12 amino acids. The V and J ends lost 2 bases and 2 bases respectively, with 6 bases between them. From germline, CDR1 is GTSNPN and CDR2 SVGIG (reference sequence). CDR3 sequence (DNA): TGTGCCTGGAGTTCCAATCAAGAGACCCAGTACTTC. Translating it yields CAWSSNQETQYF.

The rearrangement joins TRBV7-9 to TRBJ2-2, with D possibly TRBD1 on 6 matching bases. V shed 5 bases and J shed 4 bases, with 11 bases lying between them. The germline CDR1 and CDR2 sequences are SEHNR and FQNEAQ (reference sequence). This CDR3 has 14 amino acids. CDR3 sequence: CASSRDTVTGELFF. The CDR3 DNA reads TGTGCCAGCAGCCGGGACACCGTCACCGGGGAGCTGTTTTTT. The variable domain in full, with the rest retrieved from reference TRBV7-9 and TRBJ2-2, is DTGVSQNPRHKITKRGQNVTFRCDPISEHNRLYWYRQTLGQGPEFLTYFQNEAQLEKSRLLSDRFSAERPKGSFSTLEIQRTEQGDSAMYLCASSRDTVTGELFFGEGSRLTVL.

This clone came up a few times. The genes are TRBV7-9 and TRBJ1-2, with TRBD1 matching over 9 bases. Germline V CDR1 and CDR2: SEHNR, FQNEAQ (reference sequence). CDR3 length: 15 residues. V was clipped by 4 bases and J by 4 bases; unmatched bases: 7. CDR3 amino acids: CASSSTGTGIYGYTF. CDR3 coding DNA: TGTGCCAGCAGCTCCACCGGGACAGGGATCTATGGCTACACCTTC.

The V and J genes are TRBV2 and TRBJ1-5, with 9 bases identical to TRBD1. Looked up from germline, CDR1 is SNHLY and CDR2 is FYNNEI. Unmatched junction bases numbered 3, after V lost 5 bases and J lost 7 bases. This CDR3 comprises 13 residues. The CDR3 DNA follows: TGTGCCAGCAGTCCGGACAGGGGCCAGCCCCAGCATTTT. It translates to CASSPDRGQPQHF.

The chain is built from TRBV9 and TRBJ2-2; D remains unclear. The length of the CDR3 is 14 residues. The V end lost 0 bases, the J end lost 4 bases, and 7 bases lay between the germline ends. Germline V CDR1 and CDR2: SGDLS, YYNGEE. DNA for the CDR3: TGTGCCAGCAGCGTAGAGGACCTCACCGGGGAGCTGTTTTTT. Its translation is CASSVEDLTGELFF.

The rearrangement uses TRBV5-1 and TRBJ2-1; TRBD2 matches at 8 bases. The CDR3 totals 16 residues. V gave up 0 bases and J gave up 8 bases; unmatched junction bases: 10. Germline CDR1 and CDR2: SGHRS and YFSETQ. The CDR3 spells CASSLGTSTPGDEQFF. The CDR3 region has the DNA TGCGCCAGCAGCTTGGGGACTAGCACACCGGGAGATGAGCAGTTCTTC.

This chain joins TRBV5-1 and TRBJ2-1, with D maybe TRBD2 (5 bases). Germline V gene data show CDR1 as SGHRS and CDR2 as YFSETQ. The CDR3 runs to 12 residues. Trimming pared 4 bases from V and 10 bases from J, leaving 12 bases between. DNA for the CDR3: TGCGCCAGCAGCGAGGGTGGTGGGGAGCAGTTCTTC. Translating gives CASSEGGGEQFF.

To note about this clone: The same CDR3 is also encoded by other DNA sequences in this sample. The chain recombines TRBV5-1 with TRBJ2-5; tentatively, D is TRBD1 (6 bases). Trimming cost V 2 bases and J 5 bases, with 10 bases left between them. Germline lookup yields CDR1 SGHRS and CDR2 YFSETQ. CDR3 length equals 13 residues. The CDR3 sequence: CASSLQGRETQYF. For the CDR3, the DNA is TGCGCCAGCAGCTTACAGGGCCGGGAGACCCAGTACTTC. Variable domain in full (rest from reference TRBV5-1 and TRBJ2-5): KAGVTQTPRYLIKTRGQQVTLSCSPISGHRSVSWYQQTPGQGLQFLFEYFSETQRNKGNFPGRFSGRQFSNSRSEMNVSTLELGDSALYLCASSLQGRETQYFGPGTRLLVL.

V gene TRBV5-1 combines with J gene TRBJ2-3; no firm D call. The germline gives CDR1 SGHRS, CDR2 YFSETQ. CDR3 length equals 12 residues. With 3 bases removed from V and 5 bases from J, the gap between germline ends came to 7 bases. In nucleotides, the CDR3 is TGCGCCAGCAGCTCCATGGGAGATACGCAGTATTTT. Its translation is CASSSMGDTQYF.

The chain uses TRBV27 and TRBJ2-7, with D perhaps matching TRBD1 or TRBD2 (5 bases each). Trimming left V 4 bases short and J 3 bases short, with 19 bases between. The CDR3 extends over 16 amino acids. CDR1 and CDR2 (germline): MNHEY, SMNVEV (reference sequence). CDR3 DNA: TGTGCCAGCAGTTCCCACACAGGTCCGAGGGGCTACGAGCAGTACTTC. It codes for CASSSHTGPRGYEQYF.